This T cell receptor (beta chain) originates from a study of beta chain features in type 1 diabetes. The CDR3 length is 14 residues. Trimming cost V 6 bases and J 5 bases; bases outside gene matches: 4. The germline V gene encodes CDR1 SNHLY and CDR2 FYNNEI. Findings of the study overall: Patients' naive, central memory and regulatory TCRB repertoires appeared more alike than those of healthy donors. Among patients with Type 1 diabetes, TCRB CDR3s were moderately but significantly shorter in every one of the four CD4+ subsets.

On this clone: Its specificity is unknown.

The whole isolated RNA underwent reverse transcription, so sequencing captured expressed TCRB transcripts. Some clones are missing from TCRdb's copy, which holds only in-frame ones; the method was immunoSEQ multiplex PCR. The repertoire holds about 740,000 clones, with 13% as singletons. The sample was naive CD4+ T cells from blood. This rearrangement joins TRBV2 to TRBJ2-5, with TRBD2 matching over 12 bases. The TCR originated in a man between 18 and 29 years old with type 1 diabetes. CDR3 amino acids: CASRKLAGGETQYF. CDR3 bases: TGTGCCAGCAGGAAACTAGCGGGGGGTGAGACCCAGTACTTC.